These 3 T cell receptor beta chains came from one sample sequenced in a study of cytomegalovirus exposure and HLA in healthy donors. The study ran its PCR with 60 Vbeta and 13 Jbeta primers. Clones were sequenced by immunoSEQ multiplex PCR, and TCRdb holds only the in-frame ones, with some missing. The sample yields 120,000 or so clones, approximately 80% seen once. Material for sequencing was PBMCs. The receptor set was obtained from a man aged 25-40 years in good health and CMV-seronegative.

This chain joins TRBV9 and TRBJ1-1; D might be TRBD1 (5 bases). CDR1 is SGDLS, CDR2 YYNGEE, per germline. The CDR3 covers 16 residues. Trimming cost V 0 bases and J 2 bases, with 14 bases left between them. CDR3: CASSVGGTGLNTEAFF. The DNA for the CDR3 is TGTGCCAGCAGCGTAGGAGGGACTGGTTTAAACACTGAAGCTTTCTTT.

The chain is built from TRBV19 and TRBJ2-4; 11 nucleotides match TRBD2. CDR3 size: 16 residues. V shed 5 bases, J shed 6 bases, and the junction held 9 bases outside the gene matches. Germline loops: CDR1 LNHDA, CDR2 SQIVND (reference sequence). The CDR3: CASSGLTSGTGNIQYF. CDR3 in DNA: TGTGCCAGTAGTGGATTGACTAGCGGGACCGGAAACATTCAGTACTTC.

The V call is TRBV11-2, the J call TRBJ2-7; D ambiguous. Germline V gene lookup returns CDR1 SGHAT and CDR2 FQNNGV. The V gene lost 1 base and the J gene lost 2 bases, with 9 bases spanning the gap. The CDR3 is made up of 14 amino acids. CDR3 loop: CASSLGPQTYEQYF. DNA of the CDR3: TGTGCCAGCAGCTTAGGCCCGCAGACCTACGAGCAGTACTTC.